Listed below are T cell receptor beta chains from one sample, sequenced in a study of shared clonotypes between healthy human individuals. Sequenced by immunoSEQ multiplex PCR; TCRdb stores in-frame clones only, minus some. The data contain roughly 2.6 million clones, just over 90% of them singletons. Sequencing was carried out using naive CD4+ T cells sorted from blood. These receptors all stem from a man aged 18 to 30 in good health. Both conserved end residues are part of each CDR3. Only some rows state a clone size, as once, few, many or a class for expanded clones.

j_gene: TRBJ1-2; v_gene: TRBV14; abundance: once; CDR3aa: CASSQGGVGLNYGYTF
j_gene: TRBJ1-5; v_gene: TRBV7-8; abundance: .; CDR3aa: CASSPEGWGNQPQHF
j_gene: TRBJ2-7; v_gene: TRBV7-2; abundance: .; CDR3aa: CASSLDRGSYEQYF
j_gene: TRBJ1-4; v_gene: TRBV5-1; abundance: .; CDR3aa: CASSLSGGELNEKLFF
j_gene: TRBJ2-5; v_gene: TRBV4-1; abundance: .; CDR3aa: CASSQTHNQETQYF
j_gene: TRBJ1-1; v_gene: TRBV6-1; abundance: .; CDR3aa: CASSEEGFNTEAFF
j_gene: TRBJ2-3; v_gene: TRBV5-1; abundance: .; CDR3aa: CASSKDRSTDTQYF
j_gene: TRBJ1-4; v_gene: TRBV6-1; abundance: .; CDR3aa: CASSERGRTNEKLFF
j_gene: TRBJ2-7; v_gene: TRBV30; abundance: .; CDR3aa: CAWGAAYEQYF
j_gene: TRBJ1-1; v_gene: TRBV6-1; abundance: .; CDR3aa: CASTRGEMNTEAFF
j_gene: TRBJ1-3; v_gene: TRBV11-3; abundance: once; CDR3aa: CASSSLTTGNTIYF
j_gene: TRBJ2-1; v_gene: TRBV15; abundance: once; CDR3aa: CATSRGSGSLAYNEQFF
j_gene: TRBJ1-6; v_gene: TRBV28; abundance: .; CDR3aa: CASRLHRQAYNSPLHF
j_gene: TRBJ2-4; v_gene: TRBV28; abundance: .; CDR3aa: CASSLIHQGNIQYF
j_gene: TRBJ2-3; v_gene: TRBV19; abundance: .; CDR3aa: CASSIDRGTDTQYF
j_gene: TRBJ1-5; v_gene: TRBV7-9; abundance: .; CDR3aa: CASSEGQGGNQPQHF
j_gene: TRBJ2-2; v_gene: TRBV9; abundance: .; CDR3aa: CASSVGIQGSPGELFF
j_gene: TRBJ2-5; v_gene: TRBV18; abundance: .; CDR3aa: CASSPPSGQGETQYF
j_gene: TRBJ2-5; v_gene: TRBV5-1; abundance: .; CDR3aa: CASSLERDRSLQETQYF
j_gene: TRBJ2-7; v_gene: TRBV11-2; abundance: .; CDR3aa: CASSLALAGGYEQYF
j_gene: TRBJ1-2; v_gene: TRBV11-3; abundance: .; CDR3aa: CASSLGGQGDYGYTF
j_gene: TRBJ2-7; v_gene: TRBV5-5; abundance: .; CDR3aa: CASSLELRARGYF
j_gene: TRBJ1-2; v_gene: TRBV27; abundance: .; CDR3aa: CASSMWSRGSVSGYTF
j_gene: TRBJ1-6; v_gene: TRBV9; abundance: few; CDR3aa: CASSAGTPYNSPLHF
j_gene: TRBJ2-1; v_gene: TRBV5-1; abundance: .; CDR3aa: CASPKFSSSYNEQFF
j_gene: TRBJ2-7; v_gene: TRBV28; abundance: .; CDR3aa: CASSSPAGTGLLEQYF
j_gene: TRBJ1-5; v_gene: TRBV19; abundance: .; CDR3aa: CASSIVQGTQPQHF
j_gene: TRBJ2-2; v_gene: TRBV7-2; abundance: .; CDR3aa: CASSSPPGNTGELFF
j_gene: TRBJ2-3; v_gene: TRBV29-1; abundance: .; CDR3aa: CSVVGGTDTQYF
j_gene: TRBJ2-7; v_gene: TRBV9; abundance: once; CDR3aa: CASSVAVGVYEQYF
j_gene: TRBJ1-5; v_gene: TRBV30; abundance: .; CDR3aa: CAWSSTRTGGSGQPQHF
j_gene: TRBJ1-6; v_gene: TRBV6-6; abundance: .; CDR3aa: CASRENRESYNSPLHF